What follows describes a single TCR beta chain. These data come from a study of blood T cell repertoires in COVID-19. About the research overall: Material from acute and convalescent COVID-19 was sourced from the United States, Italy and Spain.

In assigning cohorts, the study relied on participant-reported clinical history. V was shortened by 6 bases and J by 7 bases, with 7 bases between the two germline ends. The germline V gene has CDR1 SQVTM and CDR2 ANQGSEA. The CDR3 has 10 residues. Methods used by the authors: Quantification of nucleated cells was approximated via reference gene primer amplification. Assay: immunoSEQ multiplex PCR; the TCRdb copy retains only in-frame clones and omits some. V and J calls and clone size follow that table, whereas D and trimming were derived from the DNA. The data show 150,000 to 200,000 clones, 70% to 90% seen once.

Sequenced input: PBMCs or T cells enriched from blood (not recorded which). This sequence was found in a woman aged 45-65 years who had recovered from COVID-19. The chain combines TRBV29-1 with TRBJ2-1; unclear D gene. CDR3 DNA sequence: TGCAGCGTCCAGGATAATGAGCAGTTCTTC. Encoded protein: CSVQDNEQFF.